This T cell receptor beta chain emerged from a study of patients and donors after allogeneic stem cell transplantation. CDR1 is LGHDT, CDR2 YNNKEL, per germline (reference sequence). This CDR3 has 14 residues. Trimming took 2 bases from V and 2 from J, leaving 6 bases between them. Each CDR3 protein is one row after TCRdb ran MiXCR on the RT-PCR reads. The repertoire consists of hundreds of thousands of distinct CDR3 sequences, with 38% occurring once and the leading ten covering roughly 12%. This receptor was obtained from a human donor who was either an allogeneic HSCT recipient or a stem cell or donor lymphocyte infusion donor (not recorded which). It is not recorded whose cells these are; they may come from a transplant donor. The chain has TRBV3-1 and TRBJ2-2, with D unresolved. The source material was blood, either unsorted or a sorted T cell fraction (not recorded which). Written as DNA, the CDR3 is TGTGCCAGCAGCCAATGGGAAAACACCGGGGAGCTGTTTTTT. It translates to CASSQWENTGELFF.